This T cell receptor beta chain was retrieved from a study of T cell changes during pregnancy in multiple sclerosis. The repertoire was sequenced with immunoSEQ multiplex PCR; TCRdb's copy has only in-frame clones and lacks some. Of over 50,000 clones detected, 75% to 90% appear once; the ten largest clones hold 0.85% to 0.95%. Sequenced material: peripheral blood, taken in the first trimester of pregnancy. This TCR was recovered from a female donor in good health, enrolled as a control in a pregnancy study.

CDR3 DNA sequence: TGCGCCAGCAGCCTGACCTGGACTAGCGGGGGGCCCTACGAGCAGTACTTC. Amino acid sequence: CASSLTWTSGGPYEQYF. The V gene is TRBV5-1, the J gene TRBJ2-7; TRBD2 aligns across 14 bases. This CDR3 region has 17 residues. V was clipped by 4 bases and J by 2 bases; unmatched bases: 8. Germline assignment: CDR1 SGHRS and CDR2 YFSETQ.